This T cell receptor (beta chain) emerged from a study of a mutant IDH1 vaccine in newly diagnosed glioma. Sample time point: baseline, week 1 (first vaccination visit). Treatment given: pre-vaccination baseline after standard-of-care therapy. V shed 4 bases and J 7 bases; nucleotides not matched to a gene: 5. The CDR3 has 13 residues. Germline values: CDR1 MNHEY, CDR2 SMNVEV (reference sequence). The sample holds one count of this clone. Data came from immunoSEQ multiplex PCR; TCRdb stores just in-frame clones and leaves some out. The sample contains around 15,000 clones, around 95% of which appear only once.

The chain uses TRBV27 and TRBJ1-2; 8 bases line up with TRBD1. The TCR was taken from a woman between 18 and 30 years old with glioma. Some clones in this sample may be carry-over from other donors' samples. The specimen was peripheral blood mononuclear cells (PBMCs), collected from a glioma patient treated with radiotherapy, temozolomide or both. CDR3 in amino acids: CASSSDRGSGYTF. CDR3 nucleotide sequence: TGTGCCAGCAGTTCAGACAGGGGCAGTGGCTACACCTTC.